This entry lists 10 T cell receptor beta chains sequenced from one sample in a study of glioma-infiltrating T cells. The iRepertoire nested amplicon-rescue multiplex PCR amplified TCR alpha and beta CDR3s from RNA. Via MiXCR, TCRdb re-called the multiplex PCR reads, giving one row per CDR3 protein. Here the sample spans around 90,000 distinct CDR3 sequences, around 40% being singletons. Sequenced input: glioma tissue, nonneoplastic brain tissue, or PBMCs (not recorded which). These receptor sequences come from a human donor with low-grade glioma or glioblastoma, undergoing nonglioma brain surgery, or in good health (not recorded which).

With regard to this clonotype: One end of the junction fails to match germline, which may point to a read error. V and J are TRBV2 and TRBJ1-6, with D unresolved. CDR3 length equals 15 residues. Germline V gives CDR1 SNHLY, CDR2 FYNNEI. The CDR3 spells CASSSGPQYNSPLNF. DNA for the CDR3: TGTGCCAGCAGTTCCGGGCCCCAATATAATTCACCCCTCAACTTT.

This clonotype was picked up many times. The J gene is TRBJ2-1, the V gene TRBV20-1, with TRBD2 matching over 8 bases. The CDR3 is 17 amino acids. V was clipped by 2 bases and J by 4 bases; unmatched bases: 13. Germline CDR1 and CDR2: DFQATT and SNEGSKA (reference sequence). The CDR3: CSARLSLAEVRYNEQFF. Here the CDR3 DNA reads TGCAGTGCTAGATTGTCACTAGCGGAAGTGAGATACAATGAGCAGTTCTTC.

This clonotype was detected only a few times. The rearrangement links TRBV5-6 to TRBJ1-3, with TRBD1 as a possible D gene (5 bases). CDR3 length equals 16 residues. Trimming took off 1 base at V and 0 bases at J, with 11 bases between the two ends. The germline V gene has CDR1 SGHDT and CDR2 YYEEEE. CDR3 amino acids: CASSLRNRLSGNTIYF. CDR3 nucleotide sequence: TGTGCCAGCAGCTTGAGGAACAGGCTCTCTGGAAACACCATATATTTT.

This clonotype was detected ten times or more. The gene calls are TRBV7-7 and TRBJ2-5; 7 nucleotides match TRBD1. Germline trimming cut 2 bases from V and 4 bases from J; bases unmatched to any gene: 7. The CDR3 is 15 residues long. Germline V gene data show CDR1 as SSHAT and CDR2 as FNYEAQ (reference sequence). The DNA for the CDR3 is TGTGCCAGCAGCTTAATCGGGCAGGGGGTAGAGACCCAGTACTTC. Translated: CASSLIGQGVETQYF.

This clonotype appeared many times. This chain connects TRBV10-1 to TRBJ2-5, with D hard to call. With 0 bases removed from V and 2 bases from J, the gap between germline ends came to 10 bases. CDR3 length: 15 residues. CDR1 is WNHNN, CDR2 SYGVQD, per germline (reference sequence). CDR3 nucleotides: TGCGCCAGCAGTGAGTCGATCAACGAGCAAGAGACCCAGTACTTC. The encoded protein is CASSESINEQETQYF.

This clonotype was seen just once. The junction departs from the called germline gene at one end, perhaps through a read error. This chain links TRBV19 with TRBJ1-5; 10 bases line up with TRBD1. Germline CDR1 reads LNHDA; CDR2 reads SQIVND (reference sequence). CDR3 length: 15 amino acids. DNA of the CDR3: TGTGTCAGTAGTACCGGACAGGGGGGAAATCAGCCCCAACATTTT. Translated, it gives CVSSTGQGGNQPQHF.

Concerning this clonotype itself: Germline and junction disagree at one end, which may indicate a read error. The chain recombines TRBV20-1 with TRBJ1-2; D ambiguous. The CDR3 spans 14 residues. Germline V lookup: CDR1 DFQATT, CDR2 SNEGSKA (reference sequence). As DNA, the CDR3 is TGCAGTGCTAGAGACCAGGAGGGCTGGAATGGCTACAACTTC. Translation: CSARDQEGWNGYNF.

This clonotype was seen many times. The chain has TRBV2 and TRBJ2-2, with D perhaps TRBD1 or TRBD2 (5 bases each). V lost 6 bases, J lost 1 base, and 12 bases lay in between. The CDR3 consists of 15 residues. Germline CDR1 is SNHLY and CDR2 is FYNNEI. CDR3 sequence: CASRTGTENTGELFF. DNA of the CDR3: TGTGCCAGCAGGACCGGGACGGAGAACACCGGGGAGCTGTTTTTT.

This clonotype occurred many times. V and J are TRBV18 and TRBJ1-3; 12 bases line up with TRBD1. Germline trimming cut 3 bases from V and 3 bases from J; bases unmatched to any gene: 6. The CDR3 extends over 17 amino acids. Germline V gene lookup returns CDR1 KGHSH and CDR2 LQKENI. The CDR3 here is CASSPAGQGARGNTIYF. The CDR3 coding sequence is TGTGCCAGCTCACCGGCGGGACAGGGGGCGCGTGGAAACACCATATATTTT. The whole variable domain, remainder taken from reference TRBV18 and TRBJ1-3, is NAGVMQNPRHLVRRRGQEARLRCSPMKGHSHVYWYRQLPEEGLKFMVYLQKENIIDESGMPKERFSAEFPKEGPSILRIQQVVRGDSAAYFCASSPAGQGARGNTIYFGEGSWLTVV.

Note on this clonotype: The CDR3 end shows no conserved phenylalanine or tryptophan, and so a read error is likely. The genes are TRBV27 and TRBJ2-3; D gene uncertain. This CDR3 contains 13 residues. The ends were cut back, 7 bases at V and 1 base at J, with 9 bases in the middle. CDR1 MNHEY and CDR2 SMNVEV come from the germline V gene (reference sequence). The CDR3 spells CASIYLGTDTQYL. CDR3 sequence (DNA): TGTGCCAGCATATACCTTGGCACAGATACGCAGTATCTT.